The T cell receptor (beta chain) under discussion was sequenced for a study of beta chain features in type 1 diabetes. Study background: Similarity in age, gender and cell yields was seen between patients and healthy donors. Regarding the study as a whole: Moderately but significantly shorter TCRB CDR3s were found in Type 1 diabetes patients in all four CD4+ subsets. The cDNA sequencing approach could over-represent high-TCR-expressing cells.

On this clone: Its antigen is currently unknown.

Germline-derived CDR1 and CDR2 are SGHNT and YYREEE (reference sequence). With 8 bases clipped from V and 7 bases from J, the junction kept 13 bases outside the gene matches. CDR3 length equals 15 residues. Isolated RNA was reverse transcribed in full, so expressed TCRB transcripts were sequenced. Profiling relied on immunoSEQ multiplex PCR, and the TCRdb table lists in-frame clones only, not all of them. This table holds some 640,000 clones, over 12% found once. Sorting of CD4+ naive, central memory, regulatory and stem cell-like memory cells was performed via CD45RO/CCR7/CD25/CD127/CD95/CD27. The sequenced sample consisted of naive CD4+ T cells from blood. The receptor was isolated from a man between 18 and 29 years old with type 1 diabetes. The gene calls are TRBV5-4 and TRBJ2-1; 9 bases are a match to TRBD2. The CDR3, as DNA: TGTGCCAGTATGAGGCGGGAGGGCTTAATGAATGAGCAGTTCTTC. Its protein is CASMRREGLMNEQFF.